Listed below are T cell receptor beta chains from one sample, sequenced in a study of shared clonotypes between healthy human individuals. Produced via immunoSEQ multiplex PCR; TCRdb's table is partial and in-frame only. The profile shows approximately 530,000 clones, about 95% of them singletons. The material sequenced was naive CD4+ T cells sorted from blood. Receptors originate from a woman in her twenties or thirties in good health. The CDR3 runs from the conserved cysteine through the conserved F or W. The D gene is left open where the match is weak. Some rows have no size entry. The others give once, few or many, or a class for an expanded clone.

>TRBJ2-6|-|15|TRBV15|-
TGTGCCACCAGCAGAGACCTTTCCGGGGCCAACGTCCTGACTTTC
CATSRDLSGANVLTF
>TRBJ2-2|-|17|TRBV7-3|-
TGTGCCAGCAGGTCTCAAAACGGGGAACCAAACACCGGGGAGCTGTTTTTT
CASRSQNGEPNTGELFF
>TRBJ2-7|once|15|TRBV4-1|TRBD2
TGCGCCAGCAGCCAGTGGACTAGCGGGAACTACGAGCAGTACTTC
CASSQWTSGNYEQYF
>TRBJ2-7|-|15|TRBV6-5|-
TGTGCCAGCAGTTACTCCGGGGTCGACCCCTACGAGCAGTACTTC
CASSYSGVDPYEQYF
>TRBJ2-7|-|14|TRBV2|TRBD2
TGTGCCAGCAGACCGGGACTAGCGGGCTACGAGCAGTACTTC
CASRPGLAGYEQYF
>TRBJ2-1|once|20|TRBV4-2|-
TGTGCCAGCAGCCAAGTTCAGCCCTCGGGGCGTCAAAGCTCCTACAATGAGCAGTTCTTC
CASSQVQPSGRQSSYNEQFF
>TRBJ1-1|-|14|TRBV4-2|TRBD1
TGTGCCAGCAGCCAAGGAGACAGGGACACTGAAGCTTTCTTT
CASSQGDRDTEAFF
>TRBJ2-1|-|13|TRBV28|-
TGTGCCAGCCGACAGGCCTTAATCAATGAGCAGTTCTTC
CASRQALINEQFF
>TRBJ1-5|-|15|TRBV6-5|TRBD1
TGTGCCAGCAGTTTGACAGGGGGCCTCAATCAGCCCCAGCATTTT
CASSLTGGLNQPQHF
>TRBJ1-1|-|14|TRBV19|-
TGTGCCAGTAGGCTGCTGGGGGGAGGAACTGAAGCTTTCTTT
CASRLLGGGTEAFF
>TRBJ2-3|-|14|TRBV4-2|-
TGTGCCAGCAGCCAAGAGGGGAGTACAGATACGCAGTATTTT
CASSQEGSTDTQYF
>TRBJ2-7|-|16|TRBV4-1|TRBD2
TGCGCCAGCAGCCAAGATACTAGCGGATTCTCCTACGAGCAGTACTTC
CASSQDTSGFSYEQYF
>TRBJ1-1|-|15|TRBV18|TRBD1
TGTGCCAGCTCACCAACACAGGGGGCAGGTACTGAAGCTTTCTTT
CASSPTQGAGTEAFF
>TRBJ1-5|once|17|TRBV19|-
TGTGCCAGTAGTATATCCCTAGGGGGATCAAGCAATCAGCCCCAGCATTTT
CASSISLGGSSNQPQHF
>TRBJ2-7|-|12|TRBV28|TRBD2
TGTGCCAGCAGGACTAGCGGCTACGAGCAGTACTTC
CASRTSGYEQYF
>TRBJ1-1|-|13|TRBV7-2|-
TGTGCCAGCAGCTTCCGGGGAAACACTGAAGCTTTCTTT
CASSFRGNTEAFF
>TRBJ2-5|-|16|TRBV4-1|TRBD2
TGCGCCAGCAGCCAACCTTGGACTAGCGGTGGGGGGACCCAGTACTTC
CASSQPWTSGGGTQYF
>TRBJ1-3|-|14|TRBV11-2|-
TGTGCCAGCAGCATCGTGGCCTCTGGAAACACCATATATTTT
CASSIVASGNTIYF
>TRBJ2-3|once|16|TRBV19|-
TGTGCCAGTAGTCTTGGGACCGATACTAGCACAGATACGCAGTATTTT
CASSLGTDTSTDTQYF
>TRBJ1-4|-|14|TRBV27|-
TGTGCCAGCAGTACCACAGTAGGCGGCGAAAAACTGTTTTTT
CASSTTVGGEKLFF
>TRBJ2-1|-|15|TRBV28|-
TGTGCCAGCAGTTTAGACCCGGGACCTACCAATGAGCAGTTCTTC
CASSLDPGPTNEQFF
>TRBJ2-1|-|16|TRBV18|TRBD1
TGTGCCAGCTCACCATGGGACAGGGGGATCCACAATGAGCAGTTCTTC
CASSPWDRGIHNEQFF
>TRBJ2-1|-|15|TRBV18|-
TGTGCCAGCTCACCATCCGAGAGCTCCTACAATGAGCAGTTCTTC
CASSPSESSYNEQFF
>TRBJ2-7|-|16|TRBV7-3|TRBD1
TGTGCCAGCAGCTCAATCCTGACAGGGGGTACCTACGAGCAGTACTTC
CASSSILTGGTYEQYF
>TRBJ1-1|once|14|TRBV27|-
TGTGCCAGCCAAAACCCGGGGGTGTCCACTGAAGCTTTCTTT
CASQNPGVSTEAFF
>TRBJ2-1|-|14|TRBV5-4|TRBD1
TGTGCCAGCAGCGTCGGACAGGGGTACAATGAGCAGTTCTTC
CASSVGQGYNEQFF
>TRBJ2-7|once|14|TRBV11-3|-
TGTGCCAGCAGCTTAAACAGATTGGGTGTGGAGCAGTACTTC
CASSLNRLGVEQYF